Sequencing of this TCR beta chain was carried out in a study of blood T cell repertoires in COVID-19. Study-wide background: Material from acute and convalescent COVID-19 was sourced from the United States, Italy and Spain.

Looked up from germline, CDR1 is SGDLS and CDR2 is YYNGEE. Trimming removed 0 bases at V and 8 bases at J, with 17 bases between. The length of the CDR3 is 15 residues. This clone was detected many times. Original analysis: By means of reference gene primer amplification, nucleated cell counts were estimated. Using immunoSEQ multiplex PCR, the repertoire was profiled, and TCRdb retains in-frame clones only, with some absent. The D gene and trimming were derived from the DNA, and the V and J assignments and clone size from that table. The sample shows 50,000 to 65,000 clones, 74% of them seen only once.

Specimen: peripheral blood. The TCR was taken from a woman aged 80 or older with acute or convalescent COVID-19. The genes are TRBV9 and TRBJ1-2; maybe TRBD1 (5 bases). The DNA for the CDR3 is TGTGCCAGCAGCGTAGAGCCCGGGACTGCCGGGGGCTACACCTTC. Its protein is CASSVEPGTAGGYTF.